Each of the 2 T cell receptor beta chains below was sequenced from the same sample in a study of T cells in localized non-small cell lung cancer (dated by TCRdb to 2018 to 2020). Library preparation employed the immunoSEQ multiplex PCR assay. Held by TCRdb, this immuneACCESS table contains in-frame sequences only and omits some clones. Under half of the omission traces to an unresolved V gene where checked; the cause of the rest is unknown. This sample lists approximately 30,000 clones; approximately 93% were detected once. Of the sample, 7.9% is held by the ten largest clones. The material was peripheral blood, obtained before any cancer treatment. Source of these receptors: a female donor of 60 years or more with stage I lung adenocarcinoma.

The rearrangement links TRBV19 to TRBJ1-2; 10 nucleotides align to TRBD1. Germline V gene sequence: CDR1 LNHDA, CDR2 SQIVND (reference sequence). The CDR3 is 15 amino acids. After removal of 5 bases from V and 8 bases from J, the junction contained 11 bases not matched to a gene. The CDR3 region has the DNA TGTGCCAGTAGTCCCGGGACAGGGGAAACGGGCGGCTACACCTTC. Protein product: CASSPGTGETGGYTF.

CDR3 residues: CAWSVRSGMGETQYF. The CDR3 region has the DNA TGTGCCTGGAGTGTACGTAGCGGGATGGGGGAGACCCAGTACTTC. The chain recombines TRBV30 with TRBJ2-5; TRBD2 matches 8 bases. The CDR3 spans 15 residues. Germline assignment: CDR1 GTSNPN and CDR2 SVGIG (reference sequence). J gave up 5 bases and V 0 bases, and 8 bases lay outside the gene matches.